This TCR beta chain was retrieved from a study of blood T cell repertoires in COVID-19. The V and J ends lost 4 bases and 3 bases respectively, with 3 bases between them. The CDR3 sequence is 11 residues long. Germline lookup yields CDR1 SNHLY and CDR2 FYNNEI. Assay used: immunoSEQ multiplex PCR; TCRdb lists only in-frame clones, some missing. The table lists roughly 250,000 clones, about 89% of them singletons, with under 0.95% in the top ten. The sequencing input was peripheral blood. The sequence came from a man aged 30-40 years with acute or convalescent COVID-19. The chain recombines TRBV2 with TRBJ1-1; D not resolved. Written as DNA, the CDR3 is TGTGCCAGCAGTGGGCACACTGAAGCTTTCTTT. Amino acids: CASSGHTEAFF.